This T cell receptor beta chain was recovered during a study of shared clonotypes between healthy human individuals. Regarding the study as a whole: Represented diversity (both genetic and exposure-history) was limited by the small number of donors.

A note on this clone: Its target is unknown.

Only in-frame clones appear in the TCRdb table, and some are missing; sequencing was by immunoSEQ multiplex PCR. The data hold about 480,000 clones, with 79% observed a single time. This TCR was sampled from a woman aged 40 to 50 in good health. Some clones in this sample may be carry-over from other donors' samples. The sequenced material came from PBMCs.

As DNA, the CDR3 is TGTGCCAGCAGTGATAGGGACGGTCGCAGGACGGATACGCAGTATTTT. Amino acids: CASSDRDGRRTDTQYF. The V call is TRBV6-1, the J call TRBJ2-3, with D possibly called TRBD1 or TRBD2 (5 bases each). In germline, CDR1 is MNHNS, CDR2 SASEGT. The CDR3 consists of 16 residues. V was cut by 3 bases and J by 6 bases, with 19 bases left in between.